This TCR beta chain stems from a study of cytomegalovirus exposure and HLA in healthy donors. These donors were members of the roughly 120-subject validation cohort, a group separate from the approximately 640-subject first cohort. Trimming removed 8 bases from V and 4 bases from J, with 15 bases in between. The CDR3 covers 13 residues. Germline V gives CDR1 ENHRY, CDR2 SYGVKD. Findings and limits, study-wide: Associated with cytomegalovirus, according to the listing, were fewer than 200 TCR beta chains. The authors confirmed in vitro that a few CMV-associated chains were specific for CMV antigens. Many donors carried some public TCRs, although rarity characterized most TCR sequences.

Measured with immunoSEQ multiplex PCR; TCRdb has only the in-frame clones, and not every one. The sample has about 220,000 clones; around nine tenths are singletons. For this clone: Its antigen is currently unknown.

Sample: PBMCs. V is TRBV10-3 and J is TRBJ2-7; TRBD1 might be the D (6 bases). This clonotype was sampled from a woman aged 18-30 years in good health and CMV-seronegative. DNA of the CDR3: TGTGCCATCCGGACAGACCCGAGGTACGAGCAGTACTTC. Amino acids: CAIRTDPRYEQYF.